Included here is one TCR beta chain sequence, with context. The target antigen is unknown. These data originate in a study of CD4 T cells in relation to SARS-CoV-2 and coronaviruses. At the level of the study: After roughly 11 days of antigen culture, PBMC TCR beta CDR3s were sequenced. Study-wide points: No crossreactivity against non-spike viral proteins was tested here.

Germline V lookup: CDR1 SGDLS, CDR2 YYNGEE. The CDR3 length is 14 residues. V lost 1 base and J lost 0, with 7 bases in between. The repertoire was sequenced with immunoSEQ multiplex PCR; TCRdb's copy has only in-frame clones and lacks some. The sample lists some 40,000 clones; roughly four fifths were seen once. What was sequenced was naive CD4+ T cells from PBMCs, cultured in vitro. Stated subset: naive CD4+ T cells isolated by negative enrichment. This TCR came from an adult with COVID-19. J is TRBJ1-1 and V is TRBV9, with D unresolved. As DNA, the CDR3 is TGTGCCAGCAGCGTATCGGCTGTGAACACTGAAGCTTTCTTT. Translated: CASSVSAVNTEAFF.